Listed here are 17 T cell receptor beta chains from one sample, sequenced in a study of response to subunit inactivated influenza vaccine. A single record per CDR3 protein comes from TCRdb applying MiXCR to the RT-PCR reads. The repertoire holds hundreds of thousands of distinct CDR3 sequences, with around 20% as singletons. The sample consisted of PBMCs from blood, taken about 5 days after vaccination. These receptors all come from a man in his forties or fifties who received an inactivated influenza vaccine.

The V call is TRBV20-1, the J call TRBJ2-5; 11 bases line up with TRBD2. This CDR3 spans 14 amino acids. Germline CDR1 and CDR2: DFQATT and SNEGSKA (reference sequence). Trimming took 6 bases from V and 3 from J; bases not matched to a gene: 6. In DNA form, the CDR3 reads TGCAGTGCCACCGGGACTAGCGGAGAAGAGACCCAGTACTTC. This translates into CSATGTSGEETQYF.

This clonotype was detected a few times. J is TRBJ1-2 and V is TRBV4-2, with a possible D match to TRBD1 (6 bases). CDR1 LGHNA and CDR2 YNFKEQ come from the germline V gene. This CDR3 is 15 amino acids long. The V and J ends lost 1 base and 3 bases respectively, with 12 bases between them. CDR3 in DNA: TGTGCCAGCAGCCAAGGAACAGGGAATGACTATGGCTACACCTTC. Its translation is CASSQGTGNDYGYTF.

This clonotype was counted at least ten times. This chain joins TRBV25-1 and TRBJ2-7, with 10 bases lining up with TRBD1. Per the germline V gene, CDR1 is MGHDK and CDR2 is SYGVNS. Germline trimming cut 7 bases from V and 7 bases from J; bases unmatched to any gene: 7. The CDR3 is 13 residues long. The CDR3 coding sequence is TGTGCCAGCACACGGGACAGGGGAGGTGAGCAGTACTTC. As protein: CASTRDRGGEQYF.

The chain joins TRBV6-1 to TRBJ2-6; TRBD1 might be the D (5 bases). The length of the CDR3 is 17 residues. Germline V gives CDR1 MNHNS, CDR2 SASEGT. The V and J ends lost 1 base and 0 bases respectively, with 10 bases between them. The CDR3 DNA reads TGTGCCAGCAGTGAAGGGGGCCTGTCCTCTGGGGCCAACGTCCTGACTTTC. Translating it yields CASSEGGLSSGANVLTF.

A few counts support this clonotype. V is TRBV7-6 and J is TRBJ2-3; 11 bases map to TRBD2. The V and J ends lost 1 base and 5 bases, in that order; junction bases with no gene match: 11. This CDR3 is built from 18 residues. CDR1 is SGHVS, CDR2 FNYEAQ, per germline. The chain's CDR3 is CASSLDLPGLADKDTQYF. The CDR3 DNA is TGTGCCAGCAGCTTAGATCTACCGGGACTAGCGGACAAAGATACGCAGTATTTT. The full variable domain, in which reference TRBV7-6 and TRBJ2-3 provide the parts outside the CDR3, is GAGVSQSPRYKVTKRGQDVALRCDPISGHVSLYWYRQALGQGPEFLTYFNYEAQQDKSGLPNDRFSAERPEGSISTLTIQRTEQRDSAMYRCASSLDLPGLADKDTQYFGPGTRLTVL.

This clonotype was recorded a few times. In DNA form, the CDR3 reads TGTGCCACCAGCAGAGCTGGACTAGCGGGCACAGATACGCAGTATTTT. This sequence encodes CATSRAGLAGTDTQYF. The rearrangement uses TRBV15 and TRBJ2-3, with 10 nucleotides matching TRBD2. The germline V gene has CDR1 LNHNV and CDR2 YYDKDF (reference sequence). CDR3 length: 16 amino acids. V was clipped by 1 base and J by 1 base; unmatched bases: 2.

The chain is built from TRBV5-1 and TRBJ2-3, with a possible D match to TRBD2 (6 bases). Germline V lookup: CDR1 SGHRS, CDR2 YFSETQ. With 4 bases removed from V and 3 bases from J, the gap between germline ends came to 15 bases. The CDR3 runs to 15 residues. The DNA for the CDR3 is TGCGCCAGCAGCCCCCCTGCGGGGACGACAGATACGCAGTATTTT. Protein: CASSPPAGTTDTQYF.

This clonotype was observed a handful of times. The chain employs TRBV7-9 and TRBJ2-7; perhaps D is TRBD1 or TRBD2 (5 bases each). V lost 4 bases and J lost 4, with 14 bases in between. CDR3 size: 14 residues. CDR1 and CDR2 from the germline V gene are SEHNR and FQNEAQ (reference sequence). CDR3: CASSYGTGKYEQYF. The CDR3 DNA is TGTGCCAGCAGCTACGGGACGGGCAAGTACGAGCAGTACTTC.

This clonotype has just a few counts. J is TRBJ1-1 and V is TRBV20-1; 12 bases match TRBD1. CDR1 and CDR2 (germline): DFQATT, SNEGSKA (reference sequence). With V trimmed by 7 bases and J by 5 bases, 5 bases remained unmatched. The CDR3 consists of 13 residues. The CDR3 region is CSVPGQGATEAFF. CDR3 nucleotides: TGCAGTGTCCCGGGACAGGGGGCAACTGAAGCTTTCTTT.

This clonotype was recorded at least ten times. V is TRBV12-3 or TRBV12-4 and J is TRBJ2-1; maybe TRBD2 (6 bases). V shed 6 bases and J shed 5 bases, with 11 bases lying between them. This CDR3 is built from 13 residues. The CDR3 DNA reads TGTGCCAGCAGGGGACTTTTTGACAATGAGCAGTTCTTC. Translated: CASRGLFDNEQFF.

This clonotype has ten or more counts. The chain links TRBV4-3 to TRBJ1-1; TRBD1 is a possible D gene (5 bases). V lost 1 base, J lost 6 bases, and 12 bases lay in between. The CDR3 is made up of 14 amino acids. Germline CDR1 LGHNA, CDR2 YSLEER. CDR3 loop: CASSQGTGTAEAFF. CDR3 nucleotides: TGCGCCAGCAGCCAAGGGACGGGGACGGCTGAAGCTTTCTTT.

For this clonotype: Germline is not matched at one junction end, which may reflect a read error. The V and J genes are TRBV20-1 and TRBJ2-1; a weak D match, TRBD2 (6 bases). CDR3 size: 17 residues. The germline V gene encodes CDR1 DFQATT and CDR2 SNEGSKA (reference sequence). The CDR3: CSARDWGVLSSYNEQFF. DNA for the CDR3: TGCAGCGCTAGAGATTGGGGGGTCCTGAGCTCCTACAATGAGCAGTTCTTC.

Many counts were recorded for this clonotype. This chain links TRBV7-9 with TRBJ2-3, with D perhaps matching TRBD1 (7 bases). V lost 5 bases and J lost 3, with 12 bases in between. The CDR3 extends over 14 amino acids. Per germline, CDR1 SEHNR and CDR2 FQNEAQ (reference sequence). CDR3 nucleotides: TGTGCCAGCAGCGTACAGGGGACTACAGATACGCAGTATTTT. Encoded protein: CASSVQGTTDTQYF. Using reference TRBV7-9 and TRBJ2-3 for the parts outside the CDR3, the full variable domain is DTGVSQNPRHKITKRGQNVTFRCDPISEHNRLYWYRQTLGQGPEFLTYFQNEAQLEKSRLLSDRFSAERPKGSFSTLEIQRTEQGDSAMYLCASSVQGTTDTQYFGPGTRLTVL.

This clonotype was detected only a few times. This chain joins TRBV5-4 and TRBJ2-7; D not certain. CDR1 and CDR2 from the germline V gene are SGHNT and YYREEE (reference sequence). V lost 3 bases and J lost 2, with 9 bases in between. The CDR3 extends over 13 amino acids. The CDR3 DNA is TGTGCCAGCAGCTCTCACATGACCTACGAGCAGTACTTC. This translates into CASSSHMTYEQYF.

This clonotype has just a few counts. The V call is TRBV10-3, the J call TRBJ1-4; D is ambiguous. Trimming cost V 5 bases and J 0 bases, with 10 bases left between them. CDR3 length: 15 amino acids. From germline, CDR1 is ENHRY and CDR2 SYGVKD. The CDR3 DNA is TGTGCCATCAGTCCCCAGGCTGCAACTAATGAAAAACTGTTTTTT. This codes for CAISPQAATNEKLFF.

This clonotype was seen a few times. J is TRBJ1-4 and V is TRBV12-3 or TRBV12-4, with D possibly matching TRBD1 (6 bases). Deletions cut 8 bases from V and 1 base from J, with 8 bases between. CDR3 size: 13 residues. CDR3 in amino acids: CASGGRTNEKLFF. The CDR3 region has the DNA TGTGCCAGCGGGGGCAGAACTAATGAAAAACTGTTTTTT.

This clonotype was picked up a small number of times. V is TRBV28 and J is TRBJ2-7; D perhaps matches TRBD2 (7 bases). This CDR3 is 17 amino acids long. The germline CDR1 and CDR2 sequences are MDHEN and SYDVKM. Trimming took off 5 bases at V and 0 bases at J, with 20 bases between the two ends. The CDR3 sequence is CASSPQSGGPSSYEQYF. CDR3 DNA sequence: TGTGCCAGCAGTCCCCAGTCGGGGGGCCCAAGCTCCTACGAGCAGTACTTC.